This TCR beta chain was identified during a study of cytomegalovirus exposure and HLA in healthy donors. Study findings and constraints: It was reported that TCR beta sequences correctly inferred the HLA-A and HLA-B alleles for most subjects. For most TCR beta V segments, an earlier analysis put the productive rate at about 87% or about 30% of the time. With further analysis later on, most CMV-associated TCR beta chains appeared HLA-restricted.

Note on this clone: Its antigen remains unknown.

In the PCR, 60 Vbeta and 13 Jbeta primers were used. The protocol was immunoSEQ multiplex PCR, while the TCRdb copy is restricted to in-frame clones and leaves out a portion. The sample comprises 100,000 to 150,000 clones, roughly 75% of which are singletons, and roughly 5.7% rests with the top ten. The ends lost 0 bases at V and 8 bases at J; junction bases unmatched: 5. CDR3 length: 15 residues. Germline V gene sequence: CDR1 SGHKS, CDR2 YYEKEE (reference sequence). The chain has TRBV5-5 and TRBJ1-6, with 7 bases fitting TRBD1. This TCR came from a man aged 25-40 years in good health and CMV-seronegative. The sample taken for sequencing was PBMCs. In DNA, the CDR3 is TGTGCCAGCAGCTTGGATGACAGGGACTATTCACCCCTCCACTTT. Translated: CASSLDDRDYSPLHF. Full variable domain (outside the CDR3, taken from reference TRBV5-5 and TRBJ1-6): DAGVTQSPTHLIKTRGQQVTLRCSPISGHKSVSWYQQVLGQGPQFIFQYYEKEERGRGNFPDRFSARQFPNYSSELNVNALLLGDSALYLCASSLDDRDYSPLHFGNGTRLTVT.